These T cell receptor beta chains were read from a single sample in a study of blood T cells in healthy people across ages. One entry per CDR3 protein results from TCRdb running MiXCR on the 5' RACE reads. Of fewer than 750,000 distinct CDR3 sequences detected, 52% appear once; the ten largest clones hold less than 15%. The sample taken for sequencing was blood. All receptors derive from an elderly woman in good health. The CDR3 runs from the conserved cysteine through the conserved F or W. The D gene is left open where the match is weak. Size is stated for part of the rows, as once, few or many counts, or as a class when the clone is expanded.

v_gene: TRBV27; d_gene: NA; len: 11; j_gene: TRBJ2-7; abundance: many; CDR3aa: CASSPSYEQYF; CDR3nt: TGTGCCAGCAGCCCCTCCTACGAGCAGTACTTC
v_gene: TRBV27; d_gene: NA; len: 16; j_gene: TRBJ2-2; abundance: NA; CDR3aa: CASSLYGGLNTGELFF; CDR3nt: TGTGCCAGCAGTTTATATGGGGGGCTGAACACCGGGGAGCTGTTTTTT
v_gene: TRBV20-1; d_gene: NA; len: 19; j_gene: TRBJ2-5; abundance: NA; CDR3aa: CSARDKEAGDSSEGGTQYF; CDR3nt: TGCAGTGCTAGAGATAAGGAGGCAGGGGATAGTTCAGAGGGGGGGACCCAGTACTTC
v_gene: TRBV4-1; d_gene: NA; len: 15; j_gene: TRBJ2-1; abundance: many; CDR3aa: CASSRPASLGNEQFF; CDR3nt: TGCGCCAGCAGCCGACCGGCTAGCCTGGGTAATGAGCAGTTCTTC
v_gene: TRBV27; d_gene: NA; len: 16; j_gene: TRBJ1-6; abundance: NA; CDR3aa: CASSAERSSYNSPLHF; CDR3nt: TGTGCCAGCAGCGCAGAGCGGAGCTCCTATAATTCACCCCTCCACTTT
v_gene: TRBV7-2; d_gene: TRBD2; len: 16; j_gene: TRBJ2-3; abundance: NA; CDR3aa: CASSFGGGVSTDTQYF; CDR3nt: TGTGCCAGCAGCTTTGGCGGGGGAGTTAGCACAGATACGCAGTATTTT
v_gene: TRBV6-1; d_gene: TRBD1; len: 17; j_gene: TRBJ1-2; abundance: NA; CDR3aa: CASRHLDQGVSDYGYTF; CDR3nt: TGTGCCAGCAGACACCTGGATCAGGGGGTGTCGGACTATGGCTACACCTTC
v_gene: TRBV6-6; d_gene: NA; len: 14; j_gene: TRBJ1-1; abundance: many; CDR3aa: CASSYGVADTEAFF; CDR3nt: TGTGCCAGCAGTTACGGGGTTGCGGACACTGAAGCTTTCTTT
v_gene: TRBV5-1; d_gene: NA; len: 16; j_gene: TRBJ2-1; abundance: many; CDR3aa: CASSLVTGINNNEQFF; CDR3nt: TGCGCCAGCAGCTTGGTAACAGGCATCAATAACAATGAGCAGTTCTTC
v_gene: TRBV5-5; d_gene: NA; len: 13; j_gene: TRBJ2-1; abundance: few; CDR3aa: CASSLGAGNEQFF; CDR3nt: TGTGCCAGCAGCCTCGGAGCGGGCAATGAGCAGTTCTTC
v_gene: TRBV20-1; d_gene: TRBD2; len: 14; j_gene: TRBJ2-3; abundance: NA; CDR3aa: CSAVLAGASDTQYF; CDR3nt: TGCAGTGCTGTTTTAGCGGGGGCTTCAGATACGCAGTATTTT
v_gene: TRBV12-3/TRBV12-4; d_gene: NA; len: 15; j_gene: TRBJ1-5; abundance: NA; CDR3aa: CASNFWGNGNQPQHF; CDR3nt: TGTGCCAGCAATTTTTGGGGGAACGGCAATCAGCCCCAGCATTTT
v_gene: TRBV20-1; d_gene: TRBD1; len: 17; j_gene: TRBJ1-5; abundance: NA; CDR3aa: CSATPSGRTGINQPQHF; CDR3nt: TGCAGTGCTACGCCAAGCGGCCGGACAGGGATAAATCAGCCCCAGCATTTT
v_gene: TRBV28; d_gene: NA; len: 16; j_gene: TRBJ1-2; abundance: NA; CDR3aa: CASRLNSGNNNYGYTF; CDR3nt: TGTGCCAGCAGGCTAAATTCCGGGAATAATAACTATGGCTACACCTTC
v_gene: TRBV7-9; d_gene: NA; len: 14; j_gene: TRBJ1-4; abundance: once; CDR3aa: CASSATFANEKLFF; CDR3nt: TGTGCCAGCAGCGCGACATTCGCTAATGAAAAACTGTTTTTT
v_gene: TRBV12-3/TRBV12-4; d_gene: NA; len: 11; j_gene: TRBJ1-1; abundance: NA; CDR3aa: CASSANTETFF; CDR3nt: TGTGCCAGCAGTGCGAACACTGAAACTTTCTTT
v_gene: TRBV6-5; d_gene: NA; len: 16; j_gene: TRBJ2-7; abundance: many; CDR3aa: CASSSPGGPHPNEQYF; CDR3nt: TGTGCCAGCAGTTCCCCCGGGGGGCCACATCCCAATGAGCAGTACTTC
v_gene: TRBV12-3/TRBV12-4; d_gene: NA; len: 14; j_gene: TRBJ2-3; abundance: many; CDR3aa: CASSFRSSTDTQYF; CDR3nt: TGCGCCAGCAGCTTCCGGAGTAGCACAGATACGCAGTATTTT
v_gene: TRBV14; d_gene: NA; len: 15; j_gene: TRBJ2-3; abundance: NA; CDR3aa: CASSQQTLPIDTQYF; CDR3nt: TGTGCCAGCAGCCAACAGACCCTCCCAATAGATACGCAGTATTTT
v_gene: TRBV7-2; d_gene: NA; len: 14; j_gene: TRBJ2-7; abundance: NA; CDR3aa: CASSLVMGNNEQYF; CDR3nt: TGTGCCAGCAGCTTAGTGATGGGCAACAATGAGCAGTACTTC
v_gene: TRBV3-1; d_gene: NA; len: 12; j_gene: TRBJ1-1; abundance: NA; CDR3aa: CASSQDRTEAFF; CDR3nt: TGTGCCAGCAGCCAAGATCGGACTGAAGCTTTCTTT
v_gene: TRBV5-1; d_gene: NA; len: 15; j_gene: TRBJ1-2; abundance: NA; CDR3aa: CASSLASTGIGGYTF; CDR3nt: TGCGCCAGCAGCTTGGCTTCTACAGGGATCGGTGGCTACACCTTC
v_gene: TRBV6-5; d_gene: TRBD1; len: 14; j_gene: TRBJ1-5; abundance: NA; CDR3aa: CAGTLRTGGQPQHF; CDR3nt: TGTGCCGGCACCCTGAGGACAGGGGGACAGCCCCAGCATTTT
v_gene: TRBV9; d_gene: TRBD1; len: 15; j_gene: TRBJ2-7; abundance: once; CDR3aa: CASSFAGQGRVEQYF; CDR3nt: TGTGCCAGCAGTTTTGCGGGACAGGGGCGGGTGGAGCAGTACTTC
v_gene: TRBV6-1; d_gene: TRBD2; len: 14; j_gene: TRBJ2-3; abundance: NA; CDR3aa: CASRARGTTDTQYF; CDR3nt: TGTGCCAGCAGGGCGCGGGGGACGACAGATACGCAGTATTTT
v_gene: TRBV28; d_gene: TRBD1; len: 14; j_gene: TRBJ2-2; abundance: NA; CDR3aa: CASSPQGAGGELFF; CDR3nt: TGTGCCAGCAGTCCGCAGGGGGCAGGCGGGGAGCTGTTTTTT
v_gene: TRBV5-1; d_gene: TRBD1; len: 15; j_gene: TRBJ2-1; abundance: many; CDR3aa: CASSPGQGAYNEQFF; CDR3nt: TGCGCCAGCAGCCCGGGACAGGGGGCCTACAATGAGCAGTTCTTC
v_gene: TRBV3-1; d_gene: NA; len: 13; j_gene: TRBJ1-1; abundance: few; CDR3aa: CASTETSRAEAFF; CDR3nt: TGTGCCAGCACCGAGACCTCCCGGGCTGAAGCTTTCTTT
v_gene: TRBV4-1; d_gene: NA; len: 16; j_gene: TRBJ2-3; abundance: many; CDR3aa: CASSPGAHPNTDTQYF; CDR3nt: TGCGCCAGCAGCCCAGGCGCGCACCCAAACACAGATACGCAGTATTTT
v_gene: TRBV20-1; d_gene: NA; len: 13; j_gene: TRBJ1-1; abundance: few; CDR3aa: CSARTGPNTEAFF; CDR3nt: TGCAGTGCTAGAACGGGACCGAACACTGAAGCTTTCTTT
v_gene: TRBV29-1; d_gene: TRBD2; len: 17; j_gene: TRBJ2-7; abundance: many; CDR3aa: CSVEDPAGGPGPYEQYF; CDR3nt: TGCAGCGTTGAAGATCCAGCGGGAGGGCCAGGACCCTACGAGCAGTACTTC
v_gene: TRBV20-1; d_gene: NA; len: 14; j_gene: TRBJ2-4; abundance: many; CDR3aa: CSASPTGPGNIQYF; CDR3nt: TGCAGTGCTAGTCCAACCGGGCCCGGGAACATTCAGTACTTC
v_gene: TRBV20-1; d_gene: NA; len: 17; j_gene: TRBJ1-4; abundance: many; CDR3aa: CSARSDRSGAPNEKLFF; CDR3nt: TGCAGTGCTAGATCCGACAGATCAGGGGCACCTAATGAAAAACTGTTTTTT
v_gene: TRBV28; d_gene: TRBD1; len: 14; j_gene: TRBJ2-7; abundance: many; CDR3aa: CASSRRDRPYEQYF; CDR3nt: TGTGCCAGCAGTCGACGGGACAGGCCCTACGAGCAGTACTTC
v_gene: TRBV20-1; d_gene: NA; len: 16; j_gene: TRBJ2-7; abundance: NA; CDR3aa: CSARAFAGTLSYEQYF; CDR3nt: TGCAGTGCTAGAGCCTTCGCTGGGACACTTAGCTACGAGCAGTACTTC
v_gene: TRBV18; d_gene: NA; len: 14; j_gene: TRBJ2-7; abundance: NA; CDR3aa: CASSPPGRFYEQYF; CDR3nt: TGTGCCAGCTCACCACCCGGTAGGTTCTACGAGCAGTACTTC
v_gene: TRBV6-2/TRBV6-3; d_gene: NA; len: 16; j_gene: TRBJ2-3; abundance: few; CDR3aa: CASRRPHPNELDTQYF; CDR3nt: TGTGCCAGCAGACGACCCCACCCCAATGAGTTAGATACGCAGTATTTT
v_gene: TRBV4-3; d_gene: NA; len: 14; j_gene: TRBJ2-3; abundance: once; CDR3aa: CASSLDTGPGAQYF; CDR3nt: TGCGCCAGCAGCCTGGATACCGGGCCAGGGGCGCAGTATTTT
v_gene: TRBV29-1; d_gene: NA; len: 13; j_gene: TRBJ1-4; abundance: many; CDR3aa: CSVNGGSNEKLFF; CDR3nt: TGCAGCGTGAATGGGGGGAGTAATGAAAAACTGTTTTTT
v_gene: TRBV3-1; d_gene: TRBD1; len: 18; j_gene: TRBJ2-1; abundance: many; CDR3aa: CASSRGTGGHSSYNEQFF; CDR3nt: TGTGCCAGCAGCCGGGGGACAGGGGGCCATAGCTCCTACAATGAGCAGTTCTTC